The clone carrying this TCR beta chain was seen many times. The antigen is undetermined. These data originate in a study of Graves' ophthalmopathy and Graves' hyperthyroidism. Researchers took RNA transcripts and amplified TCR beta CDR3 regions from them. In the first round, RT-PCR was carried out with HTBI primers, and a multiplex PCR formed the second round. From the multiplex PCR reads, TCRdb called clonotypes with MiXCR, one entry per CDR3 protein. The sample contains roughly 300,000 distinct CDR3 sequences, around a sixth of which appear only once. The CDR3 totals 20 residues. Germline V CDR1 and CDR2: ENHRY, SYGVKD. V shed 2 bases and J shed 7 bases, with 27 bases lying between them. Study observations and caveats: Ophthalmopathy versus stable hyperthyroidism: 13-signature model gave just under 90% sensitivity, 75% to 82% specificity.

The sample comprised peripheral blood. The genes are TRBV10-3 and TRBJ1-6; a possible D gene is TRBD1 (6 bases). The source of this sequence is an adult man with Graves' ophthalmopathy. The CDR3 region has the DNA TGTGCCATCAGTGAGCCGTTGGGAGTAGGCAGGGGCTTTCAAAATTCACCCCTCCACTTT. Encoded protein: CAISEPLGVGRGFQNSPLHF.